Presented here are 18 T cell receptor beta chains from one specimen sequenced in a study of blood T cell repertoires in COVID-19. Assay: immunoSEQ multiplex PCR; the TCRdb copy retains only in-frame clones and omits some. The top ten clones hold over 20% of a sample with about 100,000 clones, more than 80% of them seen once. Sequenced sample: peripheral blood. These receptors were obtained from a man aged 55 to 70 with acute or convalescent COVID-19.

This clone has only a few counts. The chain couples TRBV5-1 to TRBJ2-1, with 7 bases fitting TRBD2. V lost 2 bases, J lost 8 bases, and 10 bases stayed unmatched. Germline V gene data show CDR1 as SGHRS and CDR2 as YFSETQ. The length of the CDR3 is 15 residues. CDR3 DNA sequence: TGCGCCAGCAGCTTAGATTGGACTAGATCGGATGAGCAGTTCTTC. This sequence encodes CASSLDWTRSDEQFF.

The chain is built from TRBV11-2 and TRBJ2-1, with 9 positions matching TRBD2. The CDR3 totals 18 residues. From germline, CDR1 is SGHAT and CDR2 FQNNGV. Losses at the gene ends were 7 bases for V and 3 bases for J; bases not matched to a gene: 16. The CDR3 nucleotides read TGTGCCAGCACAGCTTACTCCGCGGGAGGGCAGCACTACAATGAGCAGTTCTTC. This translates into CASTAYSAGGQHYNEQFF.

The rearrangement links TRBV4-1 to TRBJ2-3; possibly TRBD2 for D (5 bases). Per germline, CDR1 MGHRA and CDR2 YSYEKL. The CDR3 spans 15 residues. V lost 3 bases to trimming and J lost 2 bases, with 12 bases between them. The CDR3 loop is CASSQTNTPTDTQYF. DNA for the CDR3: TGCGCCAGCAGCCAGACTAATACTCCCACAGATACGCAGTATTTT.

V gene TRBV9 combines with J gene TRBJ2-5, with TRBD1 identical over 9 bases. Looked up from germline, CDR1 is SGDLS and CDR2 is YYNGEE. The CDR3 is 16 residues long. V lost 4 bases to trimming and J lost 3 bases; unmatched junction nucleotides: 10. CDR3 nucleotide sequence: TGTGCCAGCAGCACCTTTGGGGACAGGGTGGAAGAGACCCAGTACTTC. It specifies CASSTFGDRVEETQYF.

The chain is built from TRBV19 and TRBJ2-1; tentatively, D is TRBD2 (6 bases). The germline V gene has CDR1 LNHDA and CDR2 SQIVND (reference sequence). This CDR3 has 13 amino acids. Trimming left V 6 bases short and J 6 bases short, with 12 bases between. The CDR3 spells CASRVKGGNEQFF. CDR3 DNA sequence: TGTGCCAGTAGGGTGAAGGGAGGCAATGAGCAGTTCTTC.

This clone has a handful of counts. The rearrangement links TRBV12-5 to TRBJ1-6, with D hard to call. The germline gives CDR1 LGHNT, CDR2 FRNRAP. The CDR3 totals 14 residues. Trimming pared 6 bases from V and 9 bases from J, leaving 15 bases between. The CDR3 reads CASGFTGGSSPLHF. The CDR3 nucleotides read TGTGCTAGTGGCTTCACCGGAGGATCTTCACCCCTCCACTTT. Full variable domain (remainder filled in from reference TRBV12-5 and TRBJ1-6): DARVTQTPRHKVTEMGQEVTMRCQPILGHNTVFWYRQTMMQGLELLAYFRNRAPLDDSGMPKDRFSAEMPDATLATLKIQPSEPRDSAVYFCASGFTGGSSPLHFGNGTRLTVT.

The gene calls are TRBV3-1 (or the pseudogene TRBV3-2) and TRBJ2-5, with TRBD1 matching over 7 bases. The length of the CDR3 is 16 residues. Per the germline V gene, CDR1 is LGHDT and CDR2 is YNNKEL (reference sequence). V was pared by 1 base and J by 4 bases, with 9 bases of the junction left unmatched. CDR3 coding DNA: TGTGCCAGCAGCCAAGGTACAGGGGCCTCCAGAGAGACCCAGTACTTC. Its translation: CASSQGTGASRETQYF.

This clone was seen a handful of times. The gene calls are TRBV4-1 and TRBJ2-2; 13 positions agree with TRBD2. The CDR3 is 18 residues long. CDR1 is MGHRA and CDR2 is YSYEKL in the germline V gene. The V segment lost 4 bases and the J segment 2 bases; nucleotides outside the gene matches: 7. The CDR3 nucleotides are TGCGCCAGCAGCCGAGGACTAGCGGGAGTGGTAAACACCGGGGAGCTGTTTTTT. This sequence encodes CASSRGLAGVVNTGELFF.

This clone showed up just once. This rearrangement joins TRBV27 to TRBJ1-4, with a weak D call TRBD1 (6 bases). The germline CDR1 and CDR2 sequences are MNHEY and SMNVEV (reference sequence). V lost 7 bases and J 4 bases, leaving 13 bases between the germline ends. The length of the CDR3 is 14 residues. CDR3 sequence reads: CASKDRWHNEKLFF. The CDR3 DNA reads as TGTGCCAGCAAAGACAGGTGGCATAATGAAAAACTGTTTTTT.

The V call is TRBV14, the J call TRBJ2-1; 7 bases line up with TRBD2. V lost 4 bases to trimming and J lost 4 bases; unmatched junction nucleotides: 7. This CDR3 region has 15 residues. Germline V lookup: CDR1 SGHDN, CDR2 FVKESK. CDR3 loop: CASSRSGAAYNEQFF. The CDR3 DNA is TGTGCCAGCAGCCGAAGCGGGGCGGCATACAATGAGCAGTTCTTC. The full variable domain, rest sourced from reference TRBV14 and TRBJ2-1, is EAGVTQFPSHSVIEKGQTVTLRCDPISGHDNLYWYRRVMGKEIKFLLHFVKESKQDESGMPNNRFLAERTGGTYSTLKVQPAELEDSGVYFCASSRSGAAYNEQFFGPGTRLTVL.

The chain links TRBV6-5 to TRBJ2-7, with a possible D match to TRBD2 (5 bases). V lost 5 bases and J lost 2, with 10 bases in between. The germline V gene encodes CDR1 MNHEY and CDR2 SVGAGI. This CDR3 is 13 amino acids long. The CDR3 DNA reads TGTGCCAGCAGTCGGACGGAGGCCTACGAGCAGTACTTC. It yields the protein CASSRTEAYEQYF.

The chain links TRBV28 to TRBJ2-7, with D possibly being TRBD1 (6 bases). CDR1 is MDHEN, CDR2 SYDVKM, per germline. Trimming shortened V by 6 bases and J by 7 bases, and 19 bases separated the two germline ends. This CDR3 region has 14 residues. This CDR3 is CASRGRRGFGEQYV. The CDR3 DNA follows: TGTGCCAGCAGAGGTCGCAGGGGCTTCGGTGAGCAGTACGTC.

The chain combines TRBV7-9 with TRBJ2-5; 9 bases are a match to TRBD1. The CDR3 sequence is 14 residues long. The trim removed 4 bases at V and 3 bases at J, leaving 3 bases unmatched. Germline CDR1 reads SEHNR; CDR2 reads FQNEAQ (reference sequence). CDR3 amino acids: CASSWGQGEETQYF. DNA for the CDR3: TGTGCCAGCAGCTGGGGACAGGGAGAAGAGACCCAGTACTTC.

V gene TRBV7-2 combines with J gene TRBJ2-1; TRBD1 is a possible D gene (6 bases). V was shortened by 7 bases and J by 0 bases, with 13 bases between the two germline ends. The CDR3 has 15 amino acids. Germline CDR1 reads SGHTA; CDR2 reads FQGNSA. CDR3 in amino acids: CASKLDRTSYNEQFF. The DNA for the CDR3 is TGTGCCAGCAAACTAGACAGGACCTCCTACAATGAGCAGTTCTTC. The complete variable domain, with remaining parts taken from reference TRBV7-2 and TRBJ2-1, reads GAGVSQSPSNKVTEKGKDVELRCDPISGHTALYWYRQSLGQGLEFLIYFQGNSAPDKSGLPSDRFSAERTGGSVSTLTIQRTQQEDSAVYLCASKLDRTSYNEQFFGPGTRLTVL.

This chain links TRBV7-2 with TRBJ1-1; 8 bases are shared with TRBD1. The length of the CDR3 is 13 residues. The V and J ends lost 4 bases and 7 bases, in that order; junction bases with no gene match: 5. Germline V lookup: CDR1 SGHTA, CDR2 FQGNSA. CDR3 DNA sequence: TGTGCCAGCAGCTCAGACAGGGGAATTGAAGCTTTCTTT. It codes for CASSSDRGIEAFF.

This chain connects TRBV19 to TRBJ2-2, with TRBD2 identical over 8 bases. The CDR3 contains 17 residues. Germline V gene sequence: CDR1 LNHDA, CDR2 SQIVND (reference sequence). V lost 1 base, J lost 3 bases, and 7 bases stayed unmatched. CDR3 sequence (DNA): TGTGCCAGTAGTATAGGGGGAGCGGGAGAAGACACCGGGGAGCTGTTTTTT. Amino acid sequence: CASSIGGAGEDTGELFF.

The chain carries TRBV7-2 and TRBJ2-2, with 11 bases that match TRBD2. Germline V CDR1 and CDR2: SGHTA, FQGNSA. This CDR3 is built from 16 residues. V was pared by 2 bases and J by 9 bases, with 8 bases of the junction left unmatched. The CDR3: CASSLPTSGSTRELFF. As DNA, the CDR3 is TGTGCCAGCAGCTTACCCACTAGCGGGAGTACGAGGGAGCTGTTTTTT.

The V gene is TRBV14, the J gene TRBJ2-1; TRBD2 is a possible D gene (6 bases). This CDR3 contains 15 residues. Between the trimmed V and J ends, which lost 5 bases and 4 bases, there was a span of 15 bases. The germline gives CDR1 SGHDN, CDR2 FVKESK. The CDR3 DNA sequence: TGTGCCAGCAGCGCCCGACTAGGAGGATACAATGAGCAGTTCTTC. It encodes CASSARLGGYNEQFF. The whole variable domain, filled in from reference TRBV14 and TRBJ2-1, reads EAGVTQFPSHSVIEKGQTVTLRCDPISGHDNLYWYRRVMGKEIKFLLHFVKESKQDESGMPNNRFLAERTGGTYSTLKVQPAELEDSGVYFCASSARLGGYNEQFFGPGTRLTVL.